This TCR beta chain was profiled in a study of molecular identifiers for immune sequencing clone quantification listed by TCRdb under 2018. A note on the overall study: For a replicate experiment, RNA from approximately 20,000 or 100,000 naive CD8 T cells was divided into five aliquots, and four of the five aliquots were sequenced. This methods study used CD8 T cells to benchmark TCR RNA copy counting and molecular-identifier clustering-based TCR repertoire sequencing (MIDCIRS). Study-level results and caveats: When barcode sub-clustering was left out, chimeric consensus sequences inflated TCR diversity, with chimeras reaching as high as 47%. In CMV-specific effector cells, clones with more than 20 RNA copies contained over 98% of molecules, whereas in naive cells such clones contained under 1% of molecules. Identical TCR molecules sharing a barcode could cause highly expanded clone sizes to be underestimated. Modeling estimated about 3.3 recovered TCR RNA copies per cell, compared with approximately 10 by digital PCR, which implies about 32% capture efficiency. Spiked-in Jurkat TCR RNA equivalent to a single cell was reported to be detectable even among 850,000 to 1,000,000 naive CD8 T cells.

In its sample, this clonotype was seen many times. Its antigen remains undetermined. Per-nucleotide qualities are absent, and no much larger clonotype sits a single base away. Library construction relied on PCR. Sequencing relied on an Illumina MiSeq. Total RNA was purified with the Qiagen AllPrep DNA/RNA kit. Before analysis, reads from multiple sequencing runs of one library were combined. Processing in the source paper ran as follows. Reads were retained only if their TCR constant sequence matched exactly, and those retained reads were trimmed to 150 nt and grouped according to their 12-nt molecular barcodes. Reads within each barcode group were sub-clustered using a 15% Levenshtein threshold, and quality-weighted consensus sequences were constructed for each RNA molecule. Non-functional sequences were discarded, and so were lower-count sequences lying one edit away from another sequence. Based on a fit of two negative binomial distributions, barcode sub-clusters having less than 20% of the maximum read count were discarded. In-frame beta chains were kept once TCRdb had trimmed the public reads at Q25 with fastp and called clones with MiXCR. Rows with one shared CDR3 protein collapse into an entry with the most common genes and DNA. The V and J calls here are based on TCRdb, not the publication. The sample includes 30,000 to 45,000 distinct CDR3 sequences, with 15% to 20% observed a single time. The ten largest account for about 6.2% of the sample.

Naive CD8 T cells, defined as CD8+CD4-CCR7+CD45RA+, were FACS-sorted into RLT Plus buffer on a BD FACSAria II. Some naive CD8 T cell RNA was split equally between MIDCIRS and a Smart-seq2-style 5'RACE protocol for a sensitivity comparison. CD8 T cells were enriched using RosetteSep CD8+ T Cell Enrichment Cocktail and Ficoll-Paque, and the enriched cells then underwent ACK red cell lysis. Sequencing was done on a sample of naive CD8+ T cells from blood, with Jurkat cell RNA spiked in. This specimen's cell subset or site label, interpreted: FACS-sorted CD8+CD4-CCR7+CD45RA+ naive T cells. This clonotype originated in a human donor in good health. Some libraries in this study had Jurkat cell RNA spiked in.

This receptor carries the CDR3 CASSSRSSGMDEQFF. At the DNA level, the sequence is TGTGCCAGCAGCTCCCGGTCTAGCGGCATGGATGAGCAGTTCTTC. The V and J segments used are TRBV7-6 and TRBJ2-1, with 7 middle bases fitting TRBD2. Reading the germline V gene gives CDR1 SGHVS and CDR2 FNYEAQ. The CDR3 runs 15 residues from the cysteine to the phenylalanine. The sequence is cut down to CDR3 DNA, 45 bases in frame from base 1. For this chain, trimming is 4 bases at the V end and 8 bases at the J end, and the number of junction bases without a gene match is 11.